At least ten counts were recorded for the clone carrying this TCR beta chain. Its antigen is not known. The source of the sample is a study of breast tumors, draining lymph nodes, adjacent tissues. Regarding the study as a whole: Most tumor T cells seemingly derive from lymph node, then expand in tumor. Luminal-like breast cancer showed significantly greater tumor-nontumor repertoire similarity than basal-like breast cancer did. The lymph node origin of tumor T cells was framed as consistent with a hypothesis, not demonstrated. Tumor TCR diversity was below lymph nodes but above nontumor tissue.

Breast cancer patients provided tissue from their axillary draining lymph nodes. The CDR3 runs to 15 residues. The V and J ends lost 2 bases and 5 bases respectively, with 15 bases between them. The germline V gene encodes CDR1 LNHDA and CDR2 SQIVND (reference sequence). From the multiplex PCR reads, TCRdb called clonotypes with MiXCR, one entry per CDR3 protein. Of some 130,000 distinct CDR3 sequences in the sample, roughly 21% were seen once. Sample: axillary lymph node tissue. The source is a female donor with breast cancer. Some clones in this sample may be carry-over from other donors' samples. This chain joins TRBV19 and TRBJ1-2; a possible D gene is TRBD1 (5 bases). As DNA, the CDR3 is TGTGCCAGTAGTATAATTCTACGAGGGGATTATGGCTACACCTTC. It translates to CASSIILRGDYGYTF.